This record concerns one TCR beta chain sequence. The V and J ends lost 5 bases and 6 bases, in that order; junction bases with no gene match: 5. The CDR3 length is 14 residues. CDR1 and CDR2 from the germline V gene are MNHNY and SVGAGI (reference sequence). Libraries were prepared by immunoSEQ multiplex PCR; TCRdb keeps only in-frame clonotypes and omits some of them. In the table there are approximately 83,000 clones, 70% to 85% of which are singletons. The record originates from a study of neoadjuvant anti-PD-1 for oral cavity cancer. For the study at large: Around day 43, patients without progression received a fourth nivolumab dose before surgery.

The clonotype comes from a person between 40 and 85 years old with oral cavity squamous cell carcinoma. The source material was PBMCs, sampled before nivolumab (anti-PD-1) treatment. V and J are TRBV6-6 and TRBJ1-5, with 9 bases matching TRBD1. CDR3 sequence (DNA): TGTGCCAGCAGTGACAGGGGGTACTCTCAGCCCCAGCATTTT. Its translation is CASSDRGYSQPQHF.